This TCR beta chain emerged from a study of cytomegalovirus exposure and HLA in healthy donors. With 60 Vbeta and 13 Jbeta primers, the PCR was carried out. The assay was immunoSEQ multiplex PCR, and TCRdb's table has in-frame clones only and misses some. Of some 170,000 clones listed, under 90% were seen once; the top ten hold about 4.8%. From germline, CDR1 is SGDLS and CDR2 YYNGEE. This CDR3 region has 15 residues. V lost 4 bases and J lost 6, with 20 bases in between. This TCR came from a man under 40 in good health and CMV-seronegative. Sequenced material: PBMCs. The chain joins TRBV9 to TRBJ2-7; weak D call: TRBD2 (6 bases). The chain's CDR3 is CASSLGGTGVSEQYF. CDR3 bases: TGTGCCAGCAGCCTCGGTGGGACGGGGGTCTCCGAGCAGTACTTC.